This T cell receptor (beta chain) derives from a study of blood T cell repertoires in COVID-19. Sequencing used immunoSEQ multiplex PCR; TCRdb keeps in-frame clones, though not all of them. This table has some 150,000 clones, more than 80% appearing once. Germline-derived CDR1 and CDR2 are SNHLY and FYNNEI. The length of the CDR3 is 15 residues. Trimming at V came to 3 bases and at J to 0 bases, leaving 2 bases not matched to a gene. The sequence was obtained from a human donor in a cohort sampled during active COVID-19. Sequenced material: peripheral blood. The genes are TRBV2 and TRBJ2-1, with 7 bases fitting TRBD1. This CDR3 reads CASSDGQVSYNEQFF. The CDR3 DNA reads as TGTGCCAGCAGTGACGGACAGGTCTCCTACAATGAGCAGTTCTTC. Full variable domain (rest looked up from reference TRBV2 and TRBJ2-1): EPEVTQTPSHQVTQMGQEVILRCVPISNHLYFYWYRQILGQKVEFLVSFYNNEISEKSEIFDDQFSVERPDGSNFTLKIRSTKLEDSAMYFCASSDGQVSYNEQFFGPGTRLTVL.